These 32 T cell receptor beta chains were all obtained from the same sample, sequenced in a study of blood T cell repertoires in COVID-19. The data were produced by immunoSEQ multiplex PCR, yet TCRdb's version contains in-frame clones alone and is incomplete. The sample shows approximately 120,000 clones, 80% of them seen only once. Sequencing was done on a sample of peripheral blood. All receptors come from a human donor in a cohort sampled during active or convalescent COVID-19.

The CDR3 protein is CASRFTSGGAYEQYF. CDR3 bases: TGTGCCAGCAGATTCACTAGCGGGGGGGCTTACGAGCAGTACTTC. V and J are TRBV7-2 and TRBJ2-7, with 13 bases that match TRBD2. The CDR3 totals 15 residues. Losses at the gene ends were 6 bases for V and 4 bases for J; bases not matched to a gene: 6. From germline, CDR1 is SGHTA and CDR2 FQGNSA.

The chain recombines TRBV14 with TRBJ1-5, with TRBD1 matching 8 bases. The CDR3 is made up of 17 amino acids. The V gene end was trimmed by 0 bases and the J gene end by 2 bases; junction bases not matched to a gene: 6. Germline CDR1 SGHDN, CDR2 FVKESK. The CDR3 nucleotides read TGTGCCAGCAGCCAAGAAGCAGGGGGCCGAGGCAATCAGCCCCAGCATTTT. This sequence encodes CASSQEAGGRGNQPQHF.

The chain carries TRBV7-2 and TRBJ1-6; D perhaps matches TRBD1 (6 bases). Germline-derived CDR1 and CDR2 are SGHTA and FQGNSA. The CDR3 runs to 15 residues. Trimming removed 4 bases from V and 6 bases from J, with 13 bases in between. The CDR3 here is CASSSADSRNSPLHF. CDR3 sequence (DNA): TGTGCCAGCAGCTCTGCGGACAGTCGTAATTCACCCCTCCACTTT.

As DNA, the CDR3 is TGCGCCAGCAGCTTGGCCGGACTGAGTAATGAAAAACTGTTTTTT. Translation: CASSLAGLSNEKLFF. This sequence joins TRBV5-1 and TRBJ1-4, with D hard to call. This CDR3 is built from 15 residues. Trimming left V 0 bases short and J 4 bases short, with 10 bases between. Germline loops: CDR1 SGHRS, CDR2 YFSETQ.

The chain links TRBV9 to TRBJ2-2; possible D gene TRBD1, 6 bases. The CDR3 extends over 14 amino acids. Germline-derived CDR1 and CDR2 are SGDLS and YYNGEE. V was pared by 5 bases and J by 7 bases, with 15 bases between. CDR3 coding DNA: TGTGCCAGCAGGGACCGGGACACCCGCGGGGAGCTGTTTTTT. Protein product: CASRDRDTRGELFF.

The rearrangement uses TRBV3-1 (or the pseudogene TRBV3-2) and TRBJ2-1; TRBD2 matches 7 bases. The CDR3 extends over 13 amino acids. Germline V gene lookup returns CDR1 LGHDT and CDR2 YNNKEL (reference sequence). The trim removed 5 bases at V and 6 bases at J, leaving 4 bases unmatched. For the CDR3, the DNA is TGTGCCAGCAGCACGACTAGCAGCAATGAGCAGTTCTTC. Translation gives CASSTTSSNEQFF.

This clone was counted a few times. The genes are TRBV6-4 and TRBJ1-5; the D gene is possibly TRBD1 (6 bases). Trimming removed 3 bases from V and 3 bases from J, with 9 bases in between. CDR1 is MRHNA and CDR2 is SNTAGT in the germline V gene. The CDR3 extends over 14 amino acids. The CDR3 nucleotides are TGTGCCAGCAGTGAACCAGGGGACAATCAGCCCCAGCATTTT. Encoded protein: CASSEPGDNQPQHF.

A few counts support this clone. The chain couples TRBV11-2 to TRBJ1-1; tentatively, D is TRBD1 (5 bases). V lost 5 bases and J lost 4, with 14 bases in between. The CDR3 is 14 amino acids. Germline CDR1 reads SGHAT; CDR2 reads FQNNGV. The CDR3 reads CASSPLGQGTEAFF. The CDR3 DNA is TGTGCCAGCAGCCCCCTCGGCCAGGGCACTGAAGCTTTCTTT.

The V and J genes are TRBV24-1 and TRBJ1-2; 7 bases line up with TRBD1. V gave up 2 bases and J gave up 2 bases; unmatched junction bases: 1. The length of the CDR3 is 14 residues. In germline, CDR1 is KGHDR, CDR2 SFDVKD. CDR3 protein: CATSDSRGNYGYTF. The CDR3 DNA reads as TGTGCCACCAGTGATTCCAGGGGGAACTATGGCTACACCTTC.

This chain links TRBV3-1 (or the pseudogene TRBV3-2) with TRBJ1-1, with TRBD1 matching over 7 bases. Germline CDR1 and CDR2: LGHDT and YNNKEL (reference sequence). This CDR3 has 14 residues. The V segment lost 5 bases and the J segment 0 bases; nucleotides outside the gene matches: 3. The CDR3 DNA is TGTGCCAGCAGCTCGGGACAGATGAACACTGAAGCTTTCTTT. Translated, it gives CASSSGQMNTEAFF.

The chain employs TRBV30 and TRBJ2-1; D not certain. Germline V gene data show CDR1 as GTSNPN and CDR2 as SVGIG (reference sequence). The CDR3 loop spans 15 amino acids. Trimming pared 5 bases from V and 0 bases from J, leaving 14 bases between. The CDR3: CAWGLVLSSYNEQFF. The CDR3 DNA reads TGTGCCTGGGGTTTAGTTCTTAGCTCCTACAATGAGCAGTTCTTC.

V usage is TRBV7-9 and J usage is TRBJ2-7; TRBD2 might be the D (5 bases). V lost 5 bases and J 5 bases, leaving 22 bases between the germline ends. Germline V gives CDR1 SEHNR, CDR2 FQNEAQ (reference sequence). This CDR3 spans 16 amino acids. The CDR3 nucleotides are TGTGCCAGCAGCCCCCGTGTTTTCTCACTGAGGGACGAGCAGTACTTC. It codes for CASSPRVFSLRDEQYF.

This rearrangement joins TRBV21-1 to TRBJ2-5; the D call in the table, TRBD1, was not verified against the DNA. TRBV21-1 is flagged as a pseudogene. This CDR3 comprises 14 residues. CDR3 sequence (DNA): TGTGCCAGCAGCAAGACAGGCCTCCAAGAGACCCAGTACTTC. It translates to CASSKTGLQETQYF.

The rearrangement uses TRBV4-3 and TRBJ2-2, with 10 bases identical to TRBD1. Germline-derived CDR1 and CDR2 are LGHNA and YSLEER. The CDR3 covers 16 residues. The J segment lost 5 bases and the V segment lost 3 bases, leaving 6 bases of the junction unmatched. The CDR3 is CASSHLPGQGTGELFF. CDR3 DNA: TGCGCCAGCAGCCATCTCCCGGGACAGGGGACCGGGGAGCTGTTTTTT.

The chain has TRBV4-1 and TRBJ1-1; D not resolved. This CDR3 contains 14 residues. Germline-derived CDR1 and CDR2 are MGHRA and YSYEKL. The V gene lost 0 bases and the J gene lost 5 bases, with 10 bases spanning the gap. CDR3 nucleotide sequence: TGCGCCAGCAGCCAAGACAGAGGAAGGACTGAAGCTTTCTTT. This sequence encodes CASSQDRGRTEAFF.

The chain joins TRBV10-3 to TRBJ2-7, with TRBD2 matching 7 bases. Trimming at V came to 5 bases and at J to 2 bases, leaving 6 bases not matched to a gene. Germline loops: CDR1 ENHRY, CDR2 SYGVKD. This CDR3 contains 14 residues. As DNA, the CDR3 is TGTGCCATCAGTCTCCAAGCGGGGACCTACGAGCAGTACTTC. Amino acids: CAISLQAGTYEQYF.

The chain joins TRBV27 to TRBJ2-1, with D tentatively TRBD2 (6 bases). The germline CDR1 and CDR2 sequences are MNHEY and SMNVEV (reference sequence). CDR3 length: 16 residues. Trimming left V 8 bases short and J 0 bases short, with 17 bases between. The CDR3 is CASSRIADRSYNEQFF. The CDR3 coding sequence is TGTGCCAGCTCTAGAATAGCGGACCGCTCCTACAATGAGCAGTTCTTC.

The chain joins TRBV13 to TRBJ1-1; D gene uncertain. The ends were cut back, 0 bases at V and 4 bases at J, with 9 bases in the middle. There are 14 residues in the CDR3. Germline V CDR1 and CDR2: PRHDT, FYEKMQ (reference sequence). Here the CDR3 DNA reads TGTGCCAGCAGCTTAGGCCCCCGCGGCACTGAAGCTTTCTTT. Translation: CASSLGPRGTEAFF.

The chain has TRBV10-1 and TRBJ2-1; D may be TRBD2 (5 bases). From germline, CDR1 is WNHNN and CDR2 SYGVQD (reference sequence). The CDR3 consists of 18 residues. V lost 0 bases and J lost 5, with 20 bases in between. In DNA, the CDR3 is TGCGCCAGCAGTGAGTCCGAGCGGACGCGCCGGGCGGACAATGAGCAGTTCTTC. Amino acids: CASSESERTRRADNEQFF.

CDR3 in amino acids: CATVTGSNNSPLHF. CDR3 DNA sequence: TGTGCCACCGTGACAGGGTCTAATAATTCACCCCTCCACTTT. The rearrangement links TRBV28 to TRBJ1-6, with TRBD1 matching 7 bases. Germline trimming cut 10 bases from V and 5 bases from J; bases unmatched to any gene: 8. The CDR3 is 14 amino acids. The V gene's germline CDR1 is MDHEN and CDR2 SYDVKM.

The chain combines TRBV10-3 with TRBJ2-7; D perhaps matches TRBD2 (6 bases). This CDR3 contains 14 residues. CDR1 ENHRY and CDR2 SYGVKD come from the germline V gene. V gave up 3 bases and J gave up 7 bases, with 16 bases separating them. The CDR3 region has the DNA TGTGCCATCAGTGATTGGCGGGACGCCGGAGAGCAGTACTTC. It codes for CAISDWRDAGEQYF.

V usage is TRBV9 and J usage is TRBJ2-3; D gene unclear. V was trimmed by 3 bases and J by 0 bases, leaving 11 bases between them. The CDR3 spans 15 residues. Germline V CDR1 and CDR2: SGDLS, YYNGEE. DNA of the CDR3: TGTGCCAGCAGCGCCCCCGTGTATAGCACAGATACGCAGTATTTT. It yields the protein CASSAPVYSTDTQYF.

The V call is TRBV5-1, the J call TRBJ1-1, with 8 bases lining up with TRBD1. Per germline, CDR1 SGHRS and CDR2 YFSETQ. The CDR3 runs 13 residues. The V gene end was trimmed by 2 bases and the J gene end by 8 bases; junction bases not matched to a gene: 5. As DNA, the CDR3 is TGCGCCAGCAGCTTCGGACAGGGTTCGGAAGCTTTCTTT. Translated, it gives CASSFGQGSEAFF. The full variable domain, completed using reference TRBV5-1 and TRBJ1-1, is KAGVTQTPRYLIKTRGQQVTLSCSPISGHRSVSWYQQTPGQGLQFLFEYFSETQRNKGNFPGRFSGRQFSNSRSEMNVSTLELGDSALYLCASSFGQGSEAFFGQGTRLTVV.

The V gene is TRBV6-2 or TRBV6-3, the J gene TRBJ1-5; D ambiguous. The germline V and J ends were trimmed by 5 bases and 7 bases, with 9 bases remaining between them. The CDR3 covers 12 residues. In germline, CDR1 is MNHEY, CDR2 SVGEGT. The CDR3 is CASSDGGQPQHF. In DNA, the CDR3 is TGTGCCAGCAGTGACGGAGGGCAGCCCCAGCATTTT.

J is TRBJ2-7 and V is TRBV6-5; TRBD2 might be the D (5 bases). V shed 7 bases and J shed 0 bases, with 10 bases lying between them. The V gene's germline CDR1 is MNHEY and CDR2 SVGAGI. The CDR3 runs to 13 residues. CDR3 amino acids: CASNPGSSYEQYF. The CDR3 nucleotides are TGTGCCAGCAATCCGGGGTCCTCCTACGAGCAGTACTTC.

This clone was detected once. The rearrangement uses TRBV5-1 and TRBJ1-4; TRBD1 matches at 9 bases. CDR1 is SGHRS and CDR2 is YFSETQ in the germline V gene. The CDR3 is 13 amino acids. V trimming: 1 base; J trimming: 12 bases; junction bases outside the gene matches: 4. The CDR3 spells CASSLNTGGQLFF. The DNA of the CDR3 is TGCGCCAGCAGCTTGAACACAGGGGGCCAACTGTTTTTT.

The chain is built from TRBV28 and TRBJ2-6; D remains unclear. The CDR3 is 19 amino acids. CDR1 and CDR2 from the germline V gene are MDHEN and SYDVKM. Trimming stripped 5 bases from V and 0 bases from J, with 20 bases between. CDR3 residues: CASSPILRRVPSGANVLTF. CDR3 DNA sequence: TGTGCCAGCAGTCCTATTCTGAGGCGCGTTCCCTCTGGGGCCAACGTCCTGACTTTC. The full variable domain, in which reference TRBV28 and TRBJ2-6 provide the parts outside the CDR3, is DVKVTQSSRYLVKRTGEKVFLECVQDMDHENMFWYRQDPGLGLRLIYFSYDVKMKEKGDIPEGYSVSREKKERFSLILESASTNQTSMYLCASSPILRRVPSGANVLTFGAGSRLTVL.

This chain connects TRBV4-3 to TRBJ1-5; TRBD1 matches 7 bases. Trimming took 0 bases from V and 1 from J; bases not matched to a gene: 3. CDR3 length equals 16 residues. Germline CDR1 is LGHNA and CDR2 is YSLEER. DNA for the CDR3: TGCGCCAGCAGCCAAGATCCGGGACAGAGCAATCAGCCCCAGCATTTT. Translated, it gives CASSQDPGQSNQPQHF.

The chain recombines TRBV5-5 with TRBJ2-7; D possibly corresponds to TRBD1 (6 bases). V lost 5 bases and J lost 3, with 21 bases in between. Per germline, CDR1 SGHKS and CDR2 YYEKEE (reference sequence). The CDR3 length is 16 residues. CDR3 sequence (DNA): TGTGCCAGCAGACGTACAGGGCCTGATTCGAGCTACGAGCAGTACTTC. The encoded protein is CASRRTGPDSSYEQYF.

This clone was counted a single time. The chain recombines TRBV9 with TRBJ2-2; D is undetermined. The CDR3 loop spans 15 amino acids. Germline values: CDR1 SGDLS, CDR2 YYNGEE. The V end lost 0 bases, the J end lost 2 bases, and 8 bases lay between the germline ends. The CDR3 is CASSVESSNTGELFF. The CDR3 DNA reads as TGTGCCAGCAGCGTAGAATCTTCCAACACCGGGGAGCTGTTTTTT.

This clone was detected only once. The chain combines TRBV27 with TRBJ2-1; 9 bases are shared with TRBD2. V dropped 5 bases and J dropped 3; count of bases not matched to a gene: 17. The CDR3 totals 19 residues. Germline V gene data show CDR1 as MNHEY and CDR2 as SMNVEV (reference sequence). This CDR3 is CASSPILRASGERYNEQFF. The CDR3 DNA sequence: TGTGCCAGCAGTCCCATCCTCCGGGCTAGCGGGGAGCGCTACAATGAGCAGTTCTTC.

The gene calls are TRBV3-1 (or the pseudogene TRBV3-2) and TRBJ1-4; D perhaps matches TRBD1 (5 bases). The CDR3 totals 17 residues. CDR1 and CDR2 (germline): LGHDT, YNNKEL (reference sequence). V lost 5 bases, J lost 12 bases, and 28 bases lay in between. In nucleotides, the CDR3 is TGTGCCAGCAGCACCCGGGGACGGGGGGTAAAGGGAAAAGAACTGTTTTTT. Its translation: CASSTRGRGVKGKELFF.